This T cell receptor (beta chain) is drawn from a study of radiation and T cells in renal cell carcinoma. Notes on the study in general: Baseline intratumoral clonotype presence is unknown without pretreatment biopsies.

With regard to this clone: The antigen remains undetermined.

Assay used: immunoSEQ multiplex PCR; TCRdb lists only in-frame clones, some missing. The sample contains 100,000 to 150,000 clones, around 81% of which appear only once. As for time point: blood 2 weeks post-SBRT. Documented treatment: 15 Gy SBRT to primary tumor, nephrectomy 4 weeks later. The CDR3 has 18 residues. Germline V lookup: CDR1 LNHDA, CDR2 SQIVND (reference sequence). V dropped 3 bases and J dropped 7; count of bases not matched to a gene: 17. The sequences come from blood, collected from a patient whose treatment included radiotherapy and nephrectomy. The chain combines TRBV19 with TRBJ2-5, with 10 bases aligning to TRBD1. The sequence derives from a man in his forties or fifties with renal cell carcinoma. The CDR3 coding sequence is TGTGCCAGTAGTATTCCCGGGACAGGGGCACCTCCAAGAGGGACCCAGTACTTC. This gives the protein CASSIPGTGAPPRGTQYF.